The 20 T cell receptor beta chains below were found in one sample sequenced in a study of identical twins. TCRdb itself ran the 5' RACE reads through MiXCR, one entry per CDR3 protein. The sample shows 700,000 to 950,000 distinct CDR3 sequences, over 9% of them seen only once. A further study also used this sample, focusing on yellow fever vaccine responses in identical twins.

Sequencing was performed on PBMCs. These receptor sequences come from a woman under 30 in good health.

The genes are TRBV15 and TRBJ2-2; weak D call: TRBD1 (6 bases). The CDR3 length is 15 residues. The germline gives CDR1 LNHNV, CDR2 YYDKDF (reference sequence). With 3 bases removed from V and 8 bases from J, the gap between germline ends came to 16 bases. CDR3 sequence reads: CATSRGAAGAGELFF. Here the CDR3 DNA reads TGTGCCACCAGCAGGGGGGCCGCAGGCGCTGGGGAGCTGTTTTTT. Supplemented by reference TRBV15 and TRBJ2-2, the full variable domain reads DAMVIQNPRYQVTQFGKPVTLSCSQTLNHNVMYWYQQKSSQAPKLLFHYYDKDFNNEADTPDNFQSRRPNTSFCFLDIRSPGLGDTAMYLCATSRGAAGAGELFFGEGSRLTVL.

This clonotype was seen many times. The rearrangement links TRBV12-3 or TRBV12-4 to TRBJ1-6; 8 bases align to TRBD1. The V and J ends lost 7 bases and 10 bases, in that order; junction bases with no gene match: 6. This CDR3 is 13 amino acids long. This CDR3 reads CASISTGASPLHF. As DNA, the CDR3 is TGTGCCAGCATTTCGACAGGGGCATCACCCCTCCACTTT.

V is TRBV7-8 and J is TRBJ2-5, with D perhaps TRBD1 (6 bases). V was shortened by 5 bases and J by 5 bases, with 21 bases between the two germline ends. The CDR3 is 16 amino acids. CDR1 and CDR2 (germline): SGHVS, FQNEAQ. This CDR3 is CASSQGSQGLRETQYF. In DNA form, the CDR3 reads TGTGCCAGCAGCCAAGGATCACAGGGTCTGCGGGAGACCCAGTACTTC.

The table lists this clonotype with a few counts. The chain couples TRBV9 to TRBJ2-3, with 8 bases identical to TRBD2. Per the germline V gene, CDR1 is SGDLS and CDR2 is YYNGEE. This CDR3 has 15 amino acids. The junction had 8 bases not matched to a gene; V was cut back by 2 bases and J by 6 bases. This CDR3 reads CASSVSTSVWDTQYF. The DNA for the CDR3 is TGTGCCAGCAGCGTCTCGACTAGCGTTTGGGATACGCAGTATTTT.

This clonotype showed up just a few times. This chain uses TRBV6-5 with TRBJ2-7; 9 bases map to TRBD1. The CDR3 runs 15 residues. The J segment lost 2 bases and the V segment lost 0 bases, leaving 2 bases of the junction unmatched. Germline assignment: CDR1 MNHEY and CDR2 SVGAGI. The CDR3 sequence is CASSYSGQGTYEQYF. The CDR3 bases are TGTGCCAGCAGTTACTCGGGACAGGGAACCTACGAGCAGTACTTC.

The V gene is TRBV11-2, the J gene TRBJ1-2; 12 positions match TRBD1. With 6 bases clipped from V and 10 bases from J, the junction kept 12 bases outside the gene matches. The V gene's germline CDR1 is SGHAT and CDR2 FQNNGV. The CDR3 is made up of 15 amino acids. CDR3 protein: CASRQTGTGGRDYTF. The CDR3 DNA reads TGTGCCAGCAGGCAAACAGGGACAGGGGGCAGGGACTACACCTTC.

The V and J genes are TRBV12-3 or TRBV12-4 and TRBJ1-5; D is ambiguous. The CDR3 loop spans 13 amino acids. V was trimmed by 5 bases and J by 4 bases, leaving 9 bases between them. The CDR3 nucleotides read TGTGCCAGCAGTACCTCGGGGAATCAGCCCCAGCATTTT. It specifies CASSTSGNQPQHF.

In this sample, this clonotype turned up a few times. The chain carries TRBV9 and TRBJ2-3, with D unresolved. V dropped 0 bases and J dropped 0 bases, with 11 bases sitting between them. Germline V gene sequence: CDR1 SGDLS, CDR2 YYNGEE. The CDR3 loop spans 16 amino acids. The CDR3 nucleotides read TGTGCCAGCAGCGTAGCTCTCGGATCTAGCACAGATACGCAGTATTTT. It codes for CASSVALGSSTDTQYF.

This clonotype was counted ten times or more. The chain recombines TRBV2 with TRBJ1-1; D remains unclear. Germline loops: CDR1 SNHLY, CDR2 FYNNEI. Trimming stripped 7 bases from V and 7 bases from J, with 13 bases between. The CDR3 runs to 12 residues. In DNA, the CDR3 is TGTGCCAGCAACCAAGGGTCTGGTGAAGCTTTCTTT. Residues: CASNQGSGEAFF.

The V call is TRBV7-7, the J call TRBJ2-3; D may be TRBD1 or TRBD2 (6 bases each). Germline V lookup: CDR1 SSHAT, CDR2 FNYEAQ (reference sequence). This CDR3 has 13 residues. V lost 4 bases to trimming and J lost 8 bases, with 13 bases between them. The CDR3 bases are TGTGCCAGCAGCTATGGGGGGCGGGGTACGCAGTATTTT. Translating gives CASSYGGRGTQYF.

This clonotype was observed at least ten times. The CDR3 sequence is CSARAGQAREQPQHF. CDR3 DNA sequence: TGCAGTGCTAGAGCAGGGCAAGCACGGGAACAGCCCCAGCATTTT. The rearrangement links TRBV20-1 to TRBJ1-5; D is possibly TRBD1 (5 bases). Between the trimmed V and J ends, which lost 1 base and 7 bases, there was a span of 17 bases. This CDR3 comprises 15 residues. Germline CDR1 is DFQATT and CDR2 is SNEGSKA (reference sequence).

The CDR3 DNA reads as TGTGCCAGCAGTGCTTTCTCCTCCGCGTCTACTGAGCAGTTCTTC. Its translation is CASSAFSSASTEQFF. This chain links TRBV12-3 or TRBV12-4 with TRBJ2-1; D remains ambiguous. The CDR3 is 15 residues long. V dropped 5 bases and J dropped 9 bases, with 20 bases sitting between them.

Only a few counts were recorded for this clonotype. The chain combines TRBV6-1 with TRBJ2-5, with 8 bases matching TRBD1. There are 16 residues in the CDR3. Trimming at V came to 5 bases and at J to 0 bases, leaving 8 bases not matched to a gene. CDR1 is MNHNS, CDR2 SASEGT, per germline. The CDR3 DNA follows: TGTGCCAGCAGTCCCCGGACAGGGTGGGACCAAGAGACCCAGTACTTC. This gives the protein CASSPRTGWDQETQYF.

V and J are TRBV11-2 and TRBJ2-1; possibly TRBD2 for D (5 bases). Trimming cost V 1 base and J 3 bases, with 13 bases left between them. CDR3 length: 16 amino acids. CDR1 and CDR2 from the germline V gene are SGHAT and FQNNGV. The CDR3 DNA reads TGTGCCAGCAGCTTAGTTGTCGGGAATTACTACAATGAGCAGTTCTTC. The encoded protein is CASSLVVGNYYNEQFF.

The rearrangement joins TRBV20-1 to TRBJ1-1; D is possibly TRBD1 (5 bases). The germline V gene encodes CDR1 DFQATT and CDR2 SNEGSKA (reference sequence). The CDR3 length is 15 residues. V dropped 3 bases and J dropped 0 bases, with 14 bases sitting between them. The CDR3 nucleotides are TGCAGTGCTAGCGCGGGGGTTCGCGTGAACACTGAAGCTTTCTTT. Protein product: CSASAGVRVNTEAFF.

This clonotype was found a few times. The V call is TRBV12-3 or TRBV12-4, the J call TRBJ1-6; 8 bases match TRBD1. J was trimmed by 7 bases and V by 4 bases; bases with no gene match: 6. The CDR3 has 15 amino acids. CDR3 loop: CASSSWTGTNSPLHF. The DNA for the CDR3 is TGTGCCAGCAGTTCATGGACAGGGACAAATTCACCCCTCCACTTT.

This clonotype was found a few times. The chain employs TRBV7-8 and TRBJ2-1; 10 bases are shared with TRBD2. The germline CDR1 and CDR2 sequences are SGHVS and FQNEAQ. The CDR3 length is 18 residues. V shed 0 bases, J shed 3 bases, and the junction held 8 bases outside the gene matches. The CDR3 loop reads CASSLASASGSNYNEQFF. The CDR3 bases are TGTGCCAGCAGCTTAGCGTCGGCTAGCGGGAGTAACTACAATGAGCAGTTCTTC.

This clonotype was observed at least ten times. The chain couples TRBV24-1 to TRBJ2-5, with D perhaps matching TRBD2 (5 bases). With 5 bases removed from V and 0 bases from J, the gap between germline ends came to 6 bases. CDR1 is KGHDR and CDR2 is SFDVKD in the germline V gene. The CDR3 extends over 13 amino acids. The DNA of the CDR3 is TGTGCCACCAGTGGACTAAACCAAGAGACCCAGTACTTC. Protein sequence: CATSGLNQETQYF.

In its sample, this clonotype was seen a few times. The J gene is TRBJ2-7, the V gene TRBV5-1; maybe TRBD2 (5 bases). Germline CDR1 reads SGHRS; CDR2 reads YFSETQ. The V end was cut by 2 bases, the J end by 0 bases, with 9 bases between. This CDR3 is built from 14 residues. DNA for the CDR3: TGCGCCAGCAGCTTCCGAGGGCCCTCCTACGAGCAGTACTTC. Amino acid sequence: CASSFRGPSYEQYF.

The rearrangement uses TRBV20-1 and TRBJ1-1, with D possibly being TRBD1 (5 bases). Germline CDR1 reads DFQATT; CDR2 reads SNEGSKA (reference sequence). This CDR3 spans 14 amino acids. V was shortened by 5 bases and J by 0 bases, with 13 bases between the two germline ends. The CDR3 is CSASTALLNTEAFF. Written as DNA, the CDR3 is TGCAGTGCTTCGACAGCGTTGCTGAACACTGAAGCTTTCTTT.